Shown below are 30 T cell receptor beta chains from a single sample sequenced in a study of T cell responses to AZD1222 COVID-19 vaccine. Assay: immunoSEQ multiplex PCR; the TCRdb copy retains only in-frame clones and omits some. The table has approximately 92,000 clones, about 90% seen once. The source was peripheral blood, collected on day 0 of AZD1222 vaccination. These receptors all come from an adult in good health.

CDR3 nucleotide sequence: TGCAGCGTTCCCGGACAGGGGGCGACGTCAGGGTATGGCTACACCTTC. This translates into CSVPGQGATSGYGYTF. This chain uses TRBV29-1 with TRBJ1-2; 11 bases match TRBD1. With V trimmed by 5 bases and J by 5 bases, 13 bases remained unmatched. The CDR3 extends over 16 amino acids. Per the germline V gene, CDR1 is SQVTM and CDR2 is ANQGSEA.

The rearrangement joins TRBV10-1 to TRBJ2-7; weak D call: TRBD2 (5 bases). CDR1 and CDR2 (germline): WNHNN, SYGVQD (reference sequence). Deletions cut 4 bases from V and 4 bases from J, with 11 bases between. The CDR3 extends over 13 amino acids. In nucleotides, the CDR3 is TGCGCCAGCAGTGCGGGATGGGAGTACGAGCAGTACTTC. This encodes CASSAGWEYEQYF.

The chain recombines TRBV4-1 with TRBJ2-3, with D possibly TRBD2 on 5 matching bases. The CDR3 runs 16 residues. Per germline, CDR1 MGHRA and CDR2 YSYEKL. Deletions cut 1 base from V and 1 base from J, with 12 bases between. The CDR3 is CASSQAQAGRTDTQYF. In DNA, the CDR3 is TGCGCCAGCAGCCAAGCCCAGGCGGGTCGCACAGATACGCAGTATTTT.

The rearrangement links TRBV7-3 to TRBJ2-7; D not resolved. In germline, CDR1 is SGHTA, CDR2 FQGTGA. The CDR3 runs to 11 residues. V was trimmed by 3 bases and J by 4 bases, leaving 4 bases between them. This chain's CDR3 is CASSLKYEQYF. The CDR3 bases are TGTGCCAGCAGCTTGAAATACGAGCAGTACTTC.

The chain carries TRBV5-1 and TRBJ1-3; D unresolved. The CDR3 is made up of 17 amino acids. CDR1 SGHRS and CDR2 YFSETQ come from the germline V gene. Trimming removed 0 bases at V and 0 bases at J, with 13 bases between. The CDR3 protein is CASSLAAGTSSGNTIYF. As DNA, the CDR3 is TGCGCCAGCAGCTTGGCCGCAGGCACTTCCTCTGGAAACACCATATATTTT.

The chain joins TRBV6-5 to TRBJ1-2; tentative D call: TRBD1 (5 bases). Germline V gene lookup returns CDR1 MNHEY and CDR2 SVGAGI. V lost 5 bases, J lost 7 bases, and 11 bases lay in between. CDR3 length: 12 residues. The DNA of the CDR3 is TGTGCCAGCAGTCCCAGGGTAGGTGGCTACACCTTC. It yields the protein CASSPRVGGYTF.

The chain employs TRBV9 and TRBJ2-3; TRBD1 matches at 10 bases. The CDR3 consists of 17 residues. Germline CDR1 SGDLS, CDR2 YYNGEE. With V trimmed by 2 bases and J by 0 bases, 6 bases remained unmatched. CDR3 residues: CASSVATGGTSTDTQYF. The CDR3, as DNA: TGTGCCAGCAGCGTTGCGACAGGGGGCACAAGCACAGATACGCAGTATTTT.

J is TRBJ2-3 and V is TRBV5-1; D may be TRBD2 (5 bases). The CDR3 is 14 amino acids. Deletions cut 4 bases from V and 5 bases from J, with 14 bases between. Germline V CDR1 and CDR2: SGHRS, YFSETQ. The CDR3 bases are TGCGCCAGCAGCACTGGCCGCCGGGAAGATACGCAGTATTTT. Amino acid sequence: CASSTGRREDTQYF.

This sequence joins TRBV7-6 and TRBJ1-4; D call uncertain. This CDR3 is built from 15 residues. V was pared by 2 bases and J by 8 bases, with 15 bases between. Looked up from germline, CDR1 is SGHVS and CDR2 is FNYEAQ. The CDR3 DNA reads TGTGCCAGCAGCTTATTTTTCGACGGCTCGGAAAAACTGTTTTTT. Protein sequence: CASSLFFDGSEKLFF.

The J gene is TRBJ2-1, the V gene TRBV9; the D gene could be TRBD1 or TRBD2 (5 bases each). CDR1 and CDR2 (germline): SGDLS, YYNGEE. CDR3 length: 14 amino acids. Trimming took off 3 bases at V and 3 bases at J, with 10 bases between the two ends. The CDR3 loop reads CASSAGTNYNEQFF. DNA for the CDR3: TGTGCCAGCAGCGCCGGGACGAACTACAATGAGCAGTTCTTC.

The CDR3 loop is CASSDPGLAGGLEQYF. The CDR3 DNA is TGTGCCAGCAGTGACCCGGGACTAGCGGGGGGGCTCGAGCAGTACTTC. The V gene is TRBV2, the J gene TRBJ2-7; TRBD2 aligns across 16 bases. Per the germline V gene, CDR1 is SNHLY and CDR2 is FYNNEI. The CDR3 totals 16 residues. With 3 bases clipped from V and 6 bases from J, the junction kept 5 bases outside the gene matches.

The chain links TRBV29-1 to TRBJ1-2; D is ambiguous. The CDR3 spans 11 residues. CDR1 and CDR2 (germline): SQVTM, ANQGSEA. V lost 3 bases, J lost 3 bases, and 5 bases lay in between. This CDR3 is CSVDDYYGYTF. The DNA for the CDR3 is TGCAGCGTTGACGATTACTATGGCTACACCTTC. Supplemented by reference TRBV29-1 and TRBJ1-2, the full variable domain reads SAVISQKPSRDICQRGTSLTIQCQVDSQVTMMFWYRQQPGQSLTLIATANQGSEATYESGFVIDKFPISRPNLTFSTLTVSNMSPEDSSIYLCSVDDYYGYTFGSGTRLTVV.

The rearrangement links TRBV27 to TRBJ1-2, with D possibly TRBD1 on 6 matching bases. CDR1 is MNHEY and CDR2 is SMNVEV in the germline V gene (reference sequence). The CDR3 is 13 residues long. Trimming cost V 3 bases and J 4 bases, with 9 bases left between them. The CDR3 reads CASSFQGGYGYTF. The CDR3 DNA follows: TGTGCCAGCAGTTTCCAAGGGGGCTATGGCTACACCTTC.

This chain joins TRBV12-3 or TRBV12-4 and TRBJ2-5; TRBD1 aligns across 7 bases. V dropped 4 bases and J dropped 5; count of bases not matched to a gene: 4. The CDR3 is 13 amino acids. The CDR3 loop is CASSSTTGETQYF. In DNA, the CDR3 is TGTGCCAGCAGTTCCACGACAGGGGAGACCCAGTACTTC.

The rearrangement uses TRBV11-1 and TRBJ1-1, with D hard to call. CDR1 is SGHAT and CDR2 is FQDESV in the germline V gene (reference sequence). Trimming cost V 5 bases and J 3 bases, with 10 bases left between them. This CDR3 has 13 residues. CDR3 in amino acids: CASSLLRYTEAFF. The CDR3 region has the DNA TGTGCCAGCAGCCTCTTACGGTACACTGAAGCTTTCTTT. The variable domain in full, with the rest retrieved from reference TRBV11-1 and TRBJ1-1, is EAEVAQSPRYKITEKSQAVAFWCDPISGHATLYWYRQILGQGPELLVQFQDESVVDDSQLPKDRFSAERLKGVDSTLKIQPAELGDSAMYLCASSLLRYTEAFFGQGTRLTVV.

This chain uses TRBV6-1 with TRBJ1-1; no clear D gene. The V and J ends lost 3 bases and 4 bases respectively, with 18 bases between them. This CDR3 contains 16 residues. CDR1 and CDR2 from the germline V gene are MNHNS and SASEGT. In nucleotides, the CDR3 is TGTGCCAGCAGTGATTCCGCGGGAAGTTACGGCACTGAAGCTTTCTTT. The encoded protein is CASSDSAGSYGTEAFF.

This clone came up a few times. The chain joins TRBV14 to TRBJ2-3, with D perhaps TRBD1 or TRBD2 (5 bases each). Germline lookup yields CDR1 SGHDN and CDR2 FVKESK. CDR3 length: 20 amino acids. The germline V and J ends were trimmed by 4 bases and 2 bases, with 28 bases remaining between them. The CDR3 sequence: CASSRGMRGTELGPTDTQYF. The CDR3 DNA reads TGTGCCAGCAGCCGTGGCATGAGGGGTACGGAACTAGGACCCACAGATACGCAGTATTTT.

This clone was seen just once. The rearrangement uses TRBV3-1 (or the pseudogene TRBV3-2) and TRBJ1-6, with 9 bases that match TRBD1. Germline values: CDR1 LGHDT, CDR2 YNNKEL (reference sequence). There are 13 residues in the CDR3. V lost 3 bases and J lost 9; bases outside the gene matches: 0. CDR3 in DNA: TGTGCCAGCAGCCAGACAGGGGGTTCACCCCTCCACTTT. It is translated as CASSQTGGSPLHF.

The chain uses TRBV2 and TRBJ2-7; TRBD1 matches 9 bases. The CDR3 length is 14 residues. Losses at the gene ends were 4 bases for V and 3 bases for J; bases not matched to a gene: 4. The germline V gene encodes CDR1 SNHLY and CDR2 FYNNEI. The CDR3 DNA follows: TGTGCCAGCAGTGCGTCGGGACAGGGCTACGAGCAGTACTTC. It yields the protein CASSASGQGYEQYF.

The chain couples TRBV15 to TRBJ2-7; possible D gene TRBD2, 5 bases. CDR3 length: 14 amino acids. Trimming left V 1 base short and J 7 bases short, with 14 bases between. The V gene's germline CDR1 is LNHNV and CDR2 YYDKDF (reference sequence). CDR3: CATSRGKAGSEQYF. In DNA, the CDR3 is TGTGCCACCAGCAGAGGGAAGGCGGGTAGTGAGCAGTACTTC. The full variable domain, completed using reference TRBV15 and TRBJ2-7, is DAMVIQNPRYQVTQFGKPVTLSCSQTLNHNVMYWYQQKSSQAPKLLFHYYDKDFNNEADTPDNFQSRRPNTSFCFLDIRSPGLGDTAMYLCATSRGKAGSEQYFGPGTRLTVT.

The chain employs TRBV5-6 and TRBJ1-1, with a weak D call TRBD1 (5 bases). CDR3 size: 14 residues. V was cut by 4 bases and J by 3 bases, with 13 bases left in between. Looked up from germline, CDR1 is SGHDT and CDR2 is YYEEEE. Here the CDR3 DNA reads TGTGCCAGCAGCCGACCTACAGGTGACACTGAAGCTTTCTTT. Encoded protein: CASSRPTGDTEAFF.

The chain has TRBV6-1 and TRBJ2-1; D not certain. The germline V gene encodes CDR1 MNHNS and CDR2 SASEGT. The CDR3 has 15 amino acids. Trimming stripped 1 base from V and 0 bases from J, with 7 bases between. As DNA, the CDR3 is TGTGCCAGCAGTGAAGTGAAGAGCTCCTACAATGAGCAGTTCTTC. This sequence encodes CASSEVKSSYNEQFF.

The chain carries TRBV28 and TRBJ2-1, with D unclear. The V gene lost 3 bases and the J gene lost 10 bases, with 19 bases spanning the gap. From germline, CDR1 is MDHEN and CDR2 SYDVKM. This CDR3 has 15 amino acids. The CDR3 DNA reads as TGTGCCAGCAGTTTGGGTAGCCGCTCTTTTGAGGAGCAGTTCTTC. Its protein product is CASSLGSRSFEEQFF.

This chain connects TRBV30 to TRBJ2-7; 7 bases are a match to TRBD1. This CDR3 comprises 13 residues. Unmatched junction bases numbered 9, after V lost 3 bases and J lost 7 bases. Germline V CDR1 and CDR2: GTSNPN, SVGIG (reference sequence). Written as DNA, the CDR3 is TGTGCCTGGAGCTCGGACAGGTCCCGGGAGCAGTACTTC. Protein: CAWSSDRSREQYF.

This sequence joins TRBV6-5 and TRBJ1-5, with 8 positions matching TRBD1. The CDR3 is 15 residues long. J was trimmed by 6 bases and V by 0 bases; bases with no gene match: 4. Germline CDR1 MNHEY, CDR2 SVGAGI. The CDR3 sequence is CASSYSQGATQPQHF. The CDR3 DNA sequence: TGTGCCAGCAGTTACTCTCAGGGGGCGACTCAGCCCCAGCATTTT.

V is TRBV27 and J is TRBJ1-1; 7 bases fit TRBD1. Germline V lookup: CDR1 MNHEY, CDR2 SMNVEV (reference sequence). The CDR3 totals 14 residues. The V and J ends lost 4 bases and 4 bases, in that order; junction bases with no gene match: 6. The chain's CDR3 is CASSYRQGVTEAFF. The CDR3 coding sequence is TGTGCCAGCAGTTACCGACAGGGCGTCACTGAAGCTTTCTTT.

The chain uses TRBV5-6 and TRBJ2-2; 11 bases are shared with TRBD2. Germline assignment: CDR1 SGHDT and CDR2 YYEEEE. The CDR3 covers 16 residues. Germline trimming cut 4 bases from V and 6 bases from J; bases unmatched to any gene: 8. DNA of the CDR3: TGTGCCAGCAGCCCATCACTAGCGGGAGTACCCGGGGAGCTGTTTTTT. This codes for CASSPSLAGVPGELFF.

The chain recombines TRBV5-4 with TRBJ2-7, with D possibly being TRBD1 or TRBD2 (5 bases each). The CDR3 is 15 residues long. Germline V gives CDR1 SGHNT, CDR2 YYREEE (reference sequence). V was shortened by 0 bases and J by 2 bases, with 12 bases between the two germline ends. The CDR3 DNA follows: TGTGCCAGCAGCTTGGGGGGGTTTACGGCCTACGAGCAGTACTTC. It codes for CASSLGGFTAYEQYF.

The J gene is TRBJ1-1, the V gene TRBV6-5, with D uncertain. This CDR3 contains 13 residues. The V and J ends lost 0 bases and 6 bases respectively, with 8 bases between them. Per the germline V gene, CDR1 is MNHEY and CDR2 is SVGAGI. Here the CDR3 DNA reads TGTGCCAGCAGTTACTCAGACATCGCTGAAGCTTTCTTT. It is translated as CASSYSDIAEAFF.

This chain uses TRBV5-1 with TRBJ2-3; D is possibly TRBD1 (6 bases). The CDR3 spans 13 residues. The germline CDR1 and CDR2 sequences are SGHRS and YFSETQ. V was pared by 4 bases and J by 4 bases, with 10 bases between. Here the CDR3 reads CASSLQGSDTQYF. CDR3 nucleotides: TGCGCCAGCAGCCTACAGGGTTCAGATACGCAGTATTTT. Based on the CDR3 plus reference TRBV5-1 and TRBJ2-3, the full variable domain is KAGVTQTPRYLIKTRGQQVTLSCSPISGHRSVSWYQQTPGQGLQFLFEYFSETQRNKGNFPGRFSGRQFSNSRSEMNVSTLELGDSALYLCASSLQGSDTQYFGPGTRLTVL.